This T cell receptor beta chain derives from a study of T cell repertoires and HLA-DP antigens. General study findings and limits: Sorted CD137+ cells had clonality about 0.39 against both alloantigens, versus 0.03 to 0.045 pre-culture. Average cumulative frequency of previously undetected clones was 36.3% against one allele and less than 60% against the other.

Measured with immunoSEQ multiplex PCR; TCRdb has only the in-frame clones, and not every one. The repertoire has some 120,000 clones, about 91% of them found once; the top ten carry roughly 0.3%. On this clone itself: What it binds is not known.

In germline, CDR1 is SGHVS, CDR2 FQNEAQ. Unmatched junction bases numbered 6, after V lost 5 bases and J lost 5 bases. This CDR3 region has 14 residues. V and J are TRBV7-8 and TRBJ2-7; the match to TRBD2 covers 10 bases. The source of this sequence is a woman under 30 in good health and CMV-seronegative. Sequences were obtained from CD4+ T cells from PBMCs. CDR3 protein: CASSRAGGPDEQYF. CDR3 DNA sequence: TGTGCCAGCAGCAGAGCGGGAGGGCCTGACGAGCAGTACTTC.